This TCR beta chain was recovered during a study of blood T cell repertoires in COVID-19. Study details: The United States, Italy and Spain supplied acute and convalescent COVID-19 samples. The cDNA or gDNA used as material had been derived from T cells, B-cell-depleted T cells, or PBMCs.

The data were produced by immunoSEQ multiplex PCR, yet TCRdb's version contains in-frame clones alone and is incomplete. Among over 200,000 clones, around 86% were seen once, and the ten largest hold roughly 4.9%. The ends lost 10 bases at V and 6 bases at J; junction bases unmatched: 8. The CDR3 spans 14 residues. Germline CDR1 LNHDA, CDR2 SQIVND (reference sequence). V gene TRBV19 combines with J gene TRBJ2-1, with TRBD2 matching 11 bases. The sequence came from a human donor in a cohort sampled during active COVID-19. The sequenced sample was peripheral blood. The CDR3 loop is CATKLAGAPNEQFF. As DNA, the CDR3 is TGTGCCACTAAACTAGCGGGAGCCCCCAATGAGCAGTTCTTC.